This T cell receptor beta chain was identified during a study of vaccination and CD4 T cells after COVID-19. Overall study context: Convalescent patients gave post-COVID blood a median about 100 days post-diagnosis, range 35 to 161. Overlapping spike peptides from SARS-CoV-2, HCoV-NL63, HCoV-OC43 and HCoV-229E served to stimulate the cells. Study conclusions and caveats: It was found that, in convalescent patients, 304 of 307 vaccine-specific clones were spike mono-reactive.

Specified time point: late sampling 161 to 241 days after vaccination in three convalescent patients. Treatment described: approximately nine-day PBMC culture with coronavirus spike peptide pools or control peptides (ViraFEST assay). The Oncomine TCR Beta short-read assay sequenced DNA from cultured CD4+ T cells. The genomic DNA was obtained from cultured CD4+ T cells by extraction with the QIAamp micro DNA kit. Using its own MiXCR run on the PCR reads, TCRdb lists one record per CDR3 protein. The sample includes about 26,000 distinct CDR3 sequences, around two fifths seen only once; the top ten take 5.2%. Germline CDR1 and CDR2: MRHNA and SNTAGT. CDR3 size: 15 residues. V lost 3 bases, J lost 2 bases, and 2 bases stayed unmatched. A remark on this clonotype: The target antigen is unknown.

This clonotype was sampled from a human donor who had recovered from COVID-19. The specimen was CD4+ T cells from blood, cultured in vitro, collected about 7 months after SARS-CoV-2 vaccination. The rearrangement joins TRBV6-4 to TRBJ2-2; TRBD1 aligns across 8 bases. In DNA, the CDR3 is TGTGCCAGCAGTGAAGGACAGGGAAACACCGGGGAGCTGTTTTTT. This translates into CASSEGQGNTGELFF.